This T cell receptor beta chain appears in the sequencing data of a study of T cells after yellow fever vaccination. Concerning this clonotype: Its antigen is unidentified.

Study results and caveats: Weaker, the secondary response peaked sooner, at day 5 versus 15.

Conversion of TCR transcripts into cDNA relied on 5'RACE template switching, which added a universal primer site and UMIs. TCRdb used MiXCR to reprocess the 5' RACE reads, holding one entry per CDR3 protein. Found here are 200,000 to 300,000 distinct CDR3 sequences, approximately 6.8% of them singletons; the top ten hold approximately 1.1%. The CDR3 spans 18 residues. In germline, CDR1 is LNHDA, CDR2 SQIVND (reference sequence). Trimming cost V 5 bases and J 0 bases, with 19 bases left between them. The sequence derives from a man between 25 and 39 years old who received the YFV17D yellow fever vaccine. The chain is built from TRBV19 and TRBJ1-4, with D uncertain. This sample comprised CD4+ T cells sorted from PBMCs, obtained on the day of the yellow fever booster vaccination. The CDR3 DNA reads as TGTGCCAGTAGTTCCTATATCCAGAGTCGAGCAACTAATGAAAAACTGTTTTTT. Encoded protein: CASSSYIQSRATNEKLFF.